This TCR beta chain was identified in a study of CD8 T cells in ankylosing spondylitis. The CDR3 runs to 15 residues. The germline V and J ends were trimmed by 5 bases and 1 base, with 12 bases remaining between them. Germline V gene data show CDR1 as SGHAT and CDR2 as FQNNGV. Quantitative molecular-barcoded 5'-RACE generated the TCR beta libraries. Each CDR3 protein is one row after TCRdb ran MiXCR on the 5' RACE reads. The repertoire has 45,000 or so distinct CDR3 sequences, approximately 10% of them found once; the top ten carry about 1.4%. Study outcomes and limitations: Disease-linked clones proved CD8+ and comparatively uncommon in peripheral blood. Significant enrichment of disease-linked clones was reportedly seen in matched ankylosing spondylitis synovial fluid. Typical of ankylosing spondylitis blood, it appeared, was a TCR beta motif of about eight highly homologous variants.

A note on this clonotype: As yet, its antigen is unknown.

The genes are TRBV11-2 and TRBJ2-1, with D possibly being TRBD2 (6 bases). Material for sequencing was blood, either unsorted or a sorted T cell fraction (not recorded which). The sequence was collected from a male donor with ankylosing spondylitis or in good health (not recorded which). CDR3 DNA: TGTGCCAGCAGCGGCCTCGGGACTTCCTACAATGAGCAGTTCTTC. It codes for CASSGLGTSYNEQFF.